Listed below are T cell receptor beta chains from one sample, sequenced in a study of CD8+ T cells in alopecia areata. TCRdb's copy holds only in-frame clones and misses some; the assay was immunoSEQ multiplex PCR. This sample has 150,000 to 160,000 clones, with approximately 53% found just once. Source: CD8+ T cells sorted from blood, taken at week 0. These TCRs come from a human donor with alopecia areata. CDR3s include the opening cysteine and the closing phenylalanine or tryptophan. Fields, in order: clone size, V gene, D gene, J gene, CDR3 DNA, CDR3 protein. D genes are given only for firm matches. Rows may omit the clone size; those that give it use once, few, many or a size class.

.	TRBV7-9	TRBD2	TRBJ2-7	TGTGCCAGCAGCTTAGCTTCTAGCGGCTACGAGCAGTACTTC	CASSLASSGYEQYF
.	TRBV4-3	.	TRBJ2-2	TGCGCCAGCAGCCAAAAAGGGGGGAGCACCGGGGAGCTGTTTTTT	CASSQKGGSTGELFF
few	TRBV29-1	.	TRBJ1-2	TGCAGCGTTGAAGATGGGCAGGGAGATGGCTACACCTTC	CSVEDGQGDGYTF
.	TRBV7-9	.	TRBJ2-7	TGTGCCAGCAGCGGAAACCAAATTTACGAGCAGTACTTC	CASSGNQIYEQYF
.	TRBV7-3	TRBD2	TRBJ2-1	TGTGCCAGCAGCTCAGGACTAGCGGCGTACAATGAGCAGTTCTTC	CASSSGLAAYNEQFF
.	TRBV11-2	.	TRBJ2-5	TGTGCCAGCAGCTTATCATCGGGGCAAGAGACCCAGTACTTC	CASSLSSGQETQYF
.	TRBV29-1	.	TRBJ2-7	TGCAGCGTTGAAGATGACAGGACCTACGAGCAGTACTTC	CSVEDDRTYEQYF
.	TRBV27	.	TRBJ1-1	TGTGCCAGCAGTTCAGGGGTTATCGCTTTCTTT	CASSSGVIAFF
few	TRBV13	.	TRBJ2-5	TGTGCCAGCAGCTTTGACCAACGGGAAGAGACCCAGTACTTC	CASSFDQREETQYF
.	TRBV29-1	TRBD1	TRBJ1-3	TGCAGCGTTGAAGACCTTTACGGACAGGGGAGAAACACCATATATTTT	CSVEDLYGQGRNTIYF
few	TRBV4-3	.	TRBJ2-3	TGCGCCAGCAGCCAAGCAGGGCCTGGGGATACGCAGTATTTT	CASSQAGPGDTQYF
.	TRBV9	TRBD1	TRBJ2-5	TGTGCCAGCAGCGTAGCGGACAGGGGCGTCCAGGGGACCCAGTACTTC	CASSVADRGVQGTQYF
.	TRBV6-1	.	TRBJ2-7	TGTGCCAGCAGTGAAGCCACAGACGAGCAGTACTTC	CASSEATDEQYF
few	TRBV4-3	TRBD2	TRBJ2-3	TGCGCCAGCAGCCAAGCTGAGCGGGGGGGCACAGATACGCAGTATTTT	CASSQAERGGTDTQYF
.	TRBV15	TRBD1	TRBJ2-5	TGTGCCACCAGCAGAGATGTAAGGGGACAGGGGATAAGAGAGACCCAGTACTTC	CATSRDVRGQGIRETQYF
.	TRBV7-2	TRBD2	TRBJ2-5	TGTGCCAGCAGCTCACGGAGACTAGCAACCCACCAAGAGACCCAGTACTTC	CASSSRRLATHQETQYF
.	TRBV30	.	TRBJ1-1	TGTGCCTGGAGTGTACGGACGGGTGAAGCTTTCTTT	CAWSVRTGEAFF
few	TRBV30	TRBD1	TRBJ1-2	TGTGCCTGGATGCGGAGTGGACAGGGGAGGCTCTTGGATGGCTACACCTTC	CAWMRSGQGRLLDGYTF
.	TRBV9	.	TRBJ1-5	TGTGCCAGCAGCGTAGGGTCGGGCAGCAATCAGCCCCAGCATTTT	CASSVGSGSNQPQHF
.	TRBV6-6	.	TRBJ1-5	TGTGCCAGCAGTTACTCGCTCCCCGATCAGCCCCAGCATTTT	CASSYSLPDQPQHF
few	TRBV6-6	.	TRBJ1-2	TGTGCCAGCAGTTACTCGCCCAGAAACGAGAATGGCTACACCTTC	CASSYSPRNENGYTF
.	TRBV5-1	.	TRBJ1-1	TGCGCCAGCGGTCTACAGGGAGGCACTGAAGCTTTCTTT	CASGLQGGTEAFF
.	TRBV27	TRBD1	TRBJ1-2	TGTGCCAGCAGTTTATGGACAGGGGATGGCTACACCTTC	CASSLWTGDGYTF
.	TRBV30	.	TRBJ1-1	TGTGCCTGGAGTGTCATGTCGGCAAACACTGAAGCTTTCTTT	CAWSVMSANTEAFF
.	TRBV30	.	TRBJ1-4	TGTGCCTGGAGTGTAGTTTCACAAATGGGGGAAAAACTGTTTTTT	CAWSVVSQMGEKLFF
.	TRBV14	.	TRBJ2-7	TGTGCCAGCAGCCCTCCCCCCTCGGCCGAGCAGTACTTC	CASSPPPSAEQYF
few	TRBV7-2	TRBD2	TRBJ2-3	TGTGCCAGCAGCTTCGGACTAGCGGGGGGCTCAGATACGCAGTATTTT	CASSFGLAGGSDTQYF
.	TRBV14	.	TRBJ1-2	TGTGCCAGCAGCCAAGAGATTGGGGGGTTCCTCTATGGCTACACCTTC	CASSQEIGGFLYGYTF
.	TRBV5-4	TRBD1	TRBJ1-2	TGTGCCAGCAGCCCGCAAGGTGAGGGGGCGAATGGCTACACCTTC	CASSPQGEGANGYTF
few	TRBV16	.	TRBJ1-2	TGTGCCAGCAGCCAATCTCTTGCAGCAGGCTACACCTTC	CASSQSLAAGYTF
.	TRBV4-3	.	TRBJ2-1	TGCGCCAGCAGCCCCTTCGAGGGGAATGAGCAGTTCTTC	CASSPFEGNEQFF
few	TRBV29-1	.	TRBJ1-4	TGCAGCGTCGAGGAGGGAGTAGGAGAAAAACTGTTTTTT	CSVEEGVGEKLFF
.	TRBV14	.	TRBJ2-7	TGTGCCAGCAGCCAAGGGGTCTCCTACGAGCAGTACTTC	CASSQGVSYEQYF
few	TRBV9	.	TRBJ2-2	TGTGCCAGCAGCCGTTACACCGGGGAGCTGTTTTTT	CASSRYTGELFF
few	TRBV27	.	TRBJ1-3	TGTGCCAGCAGTTTAAGCGGAAACTCTGGAAACACCATATATTTT	CASSLSGNSGNTIYF
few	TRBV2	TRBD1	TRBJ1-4	TGTGCCAGCCGAGACAGGGGAGATGAAAAACTGTTTTTT	CASRDRGDEKLFF
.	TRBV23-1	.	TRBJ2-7	TGCGCCAGACGGTCCAGGGGGGTCGACGAGCAGTACTTC	CARRSRGVDEQYF
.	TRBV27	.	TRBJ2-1	TGTGCCAGCAGTTTATCGATAGGGAACAATGAGCAGTTCTTC	CASSLSIGNNEQFF
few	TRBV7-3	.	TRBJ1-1	TGTGCCAGCAGAGAGGGACACCCGAACACTGAAGCTTTCTTT	CASREGHPNTEAFF
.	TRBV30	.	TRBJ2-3	TGTGCCTGGACCTTGGGGGGCCGTGAAGATACGCAGTATTTT	CAWTLGGREDTQYF
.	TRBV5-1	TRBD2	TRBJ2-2	TGCGCCAGCAGCTCGGAGCTAGCGGGGGCCACGAGCACCGGGGAGCTGTTTTTT	CASSSELAGATSTGELFF
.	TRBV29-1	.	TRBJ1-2	TGCAGCGTTGGGGACGGAGTCTCATTCTATGGCTACACCTTC	CSVGDGVSFYGYTF